These 8 T cell receptor beta chains were all obtained from the same sample, sequenced in a study of control samples from healthy donors and cancer patients. Sequencing was performed with immunoSEQ multiplex PCR; in TCRdb, only in-frame clones are kept and a portion is missing. The sample has 68,000 or so clones, 83% seen once. The sample taken for sequencing was blood. The receptor source for this set is a man between 60 and 70 years old in good health.

V gene TRBV2 combines with J gene TRBJ2-2; possibly TRBD1 for D (6 bases). Germline CDR1 reads SNHLY; CDR2 reads FYNNEI. The length of the CDR3 is 15 residues. Trimming removed 4 bases from V and 5 bases from J, with 14 bases in between. This CDR3 reads CASSGTGLGTGELFF. The DNA for the CDR3 is TGTGCCAGCAGTGGTACAGGGTTGGGGACCGGGGAGCTGTTTTTT.

The chain links TRBV5-1 to TRBJ2-1, with a tentative D call TRBD2 (6 bases). The CDR3 is made up of 15 amino acids. The germline V gene encodes CDR1 SGHRS and CDR2 YFSETQ. Deletions cut 9 bases from V and 7 bases from J, with 23 bases between. The CDR3 spells CATGPPSVGGNEQFF. CDR3 nucleotide sequence: TGCGCCACCGGCCCCCCTAGCGTTGGAGGGAATGAGCAGTTCTTC.

This clone was seen only once. This chain connects TRBV4-3 to TRBJ2-7, with D tentatively TRBD1 (6 bases). Deletions cut 0 bases from V and 3 bases from J, with 9 bases between. The CDR3 is 14 amino acids. Germline loops: CDR1 LGHNA, CDR2 YSLEER. The CDR3 region is CASSQDHRDYEQYF. The CDR3 DNA reads TGCGCCAGCAGCCAAGACCACAGGGACTACGAGCAGTACTTC.

This chain uses TRBV27 with TRBJ2-7, with D hard to call. V lost 0 bases and J 0 bases, leaving 6 bases between the germline ends. The CDR3 covers 14 residues. Looked up from germline, CDR1 is MNHEY and CDR2 is SMNVEV (reference sequence). The CDR3 here is CASSLSHSSYEQYF. DNA for the CDR3: TGTGCCAGCAGTTTATCACACAGCTCCTACGAGCAGTACTTC.

On this clone: The identical CDR3 is also encoded by other nucleotide sequences in the sample. This chain uses TRBV15 with TRBJ2-7, with D maybe TRBD2 (5 bases). Germline V lookup: CDR1 LNHNV, CDR2 YYDKDF (reference sequence). V was shortened by 0 bases and J by 2 bases, with 8 bases between the two germline ends. This CDR3 is built from 14 residues. The CDR3 region has the DNA TGTGCCACCAGCAGAGATCGAGGGCCCTACGAGCAGTACTTC. Protein sequence: CATSRDRGPYEQYF.

The gene calls are TRBV10-3 and TRBJ2-3; D is undetermined. Germline V gene sequence: CDR1 ENHRY, CDR2 SYGVKD. The CDR3 has 13 amino acids. The V and J ends lost 6 bases and 2 bases respectively, with 9 bases between them. The CDR3 nucleotides are TGTGCCATCAGGACGGCGGTCACAGATACGCAGTATTTT. Translation: CAIRTAVTDTQYF.

The rearrangement joins TRBV28 to TRBJ2-2; 15 positions match TRBD2. The V gene end was trimmed by 3 bases and the J gene end by 4 bases; junction bases not matched to a gene: 9. This CDR3 spans 19 amino acids. The germline CDR1 and CDR2 sequences are MDHEN and SYDVKM. CDR3 sequence (DNA): TGTGCCAGCAGTTTTATTGGTTCGGGACTAGCGGGAGGCACCGGGGAGCTGTTTTTT. Its protein is CASSFIGSGLAGGTGELFF.

This sequence joins TRBV28 and TRBJ1-1; 10 nucleotides line up with TRBD1. The CDR3 covers 13 residues. V was pared by 4 bases and J by 12 bases, with 8 bases of the junction left unmatched. CDR1 MDHEN and CDR2 SYDVKM come from the germline V gene. CDR3 bases: TGTGCCAGCAGTTCAGGGACAGGGGTCCATCCTTTCTTT. This codes for CASSSGTGVHPFF.